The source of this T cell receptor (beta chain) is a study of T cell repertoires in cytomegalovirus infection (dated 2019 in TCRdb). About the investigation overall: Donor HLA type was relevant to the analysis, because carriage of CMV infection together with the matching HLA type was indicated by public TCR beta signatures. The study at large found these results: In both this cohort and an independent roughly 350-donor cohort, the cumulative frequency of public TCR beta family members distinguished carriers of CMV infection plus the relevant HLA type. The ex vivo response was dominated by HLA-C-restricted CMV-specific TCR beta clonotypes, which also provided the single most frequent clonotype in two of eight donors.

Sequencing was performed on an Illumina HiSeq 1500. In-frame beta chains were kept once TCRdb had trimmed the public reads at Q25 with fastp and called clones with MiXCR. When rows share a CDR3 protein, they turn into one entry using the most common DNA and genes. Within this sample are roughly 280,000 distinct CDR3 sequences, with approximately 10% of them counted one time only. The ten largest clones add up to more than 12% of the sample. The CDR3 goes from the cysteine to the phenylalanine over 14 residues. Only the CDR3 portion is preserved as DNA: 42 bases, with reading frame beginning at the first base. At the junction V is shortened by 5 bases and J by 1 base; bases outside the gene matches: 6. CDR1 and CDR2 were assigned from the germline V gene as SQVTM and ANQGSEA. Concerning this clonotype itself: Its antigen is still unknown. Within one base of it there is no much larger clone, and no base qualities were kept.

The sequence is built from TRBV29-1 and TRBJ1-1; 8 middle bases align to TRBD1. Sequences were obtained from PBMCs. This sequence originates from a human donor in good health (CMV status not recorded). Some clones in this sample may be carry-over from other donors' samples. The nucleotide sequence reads TGCAGCGTTAAGGACAGGGCGGCGAACACTGAAGCTTTCTTT. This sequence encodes CSVKDRAANTEAFF.